These 29 T cell receptor beta chains originate from one sample sequenced in a study of CXCR3-negative and CXCR3-positive naive CD8 T cells. It was by 5' RACE with UMI labels that the TRB cDNA libraries were prepared. TCRdb re-called the 5' RACE reads, yielding one record per CDR3 amino acid sequence without DNA. In all, the sample yields 55,000 to 65,000 distinct CDR3 sequences. The sequencing input was naive CXCR3- CD8+ T cells from blood. The subset here: CD45RO-CCR7+CD27+CD95- naive CD8+ T cells lacking CXCR3 (TNR3-). The receptors were gathered from a human donor in good health. Some clones in this sample may be carry-over from other donors' samples.

The V call is TRBV5-1, the J call TRBJ1-6; TCRdb's D gene call, TRBD1, goes unchecked for lack of DNA. The CDR3 length is 17 residues. Germline loops: CDR1 SGHRS, CDR2 YFSETQ. CDR3 amino acids: CASSPDRLVSYNSPLHF.

This chain links TRBV7-6 with TRBJ2-7; TCRdb designates TRBD2, a call that cannot be tested without DNA. CDR1 SGHVS and CDR2 FNYEAQ come from the germline V gene. The CDR3 is made up of 15 amino acids. CDR3 protein: CASSLGVLAGNEQYF.

The rearrangement links TRBV20-1 to TRBJ2-7; TCRdb's D call of TRBD2 is untestable without DNA. This CDR3 is 17 amino acids long. Germline-derived CDR1 and CDR2 are DFQATT and SNEGSKA (reference sequence). CDR3 amino acids: CSARSVTSGRSSYEQYF.

V and J are TRBV28 and TRBJ1-6; TCRdb indicates TRBD1, and absent DNA this call remains unverified. The CDR3 is 20 residues long. The germline V gene encodes CDR1 MDHEN and CDR2 SYDVKM. The CDR3 loop reads CASTRLGQGPTRSYNSPLHF.

The chain carries TRBV7-2 and TRBJ2-4; TCRdb proposes TRBD1, but this gene call is untestable without DNA. CDR1 and CDR2 from the germline V gene are SGHTA and FQGNSA. The CDR3 sequence is 23 residues long. CDR3 region: CASSPITPIRDRVRVIAKNIQYF.

The chain is built from TRBV20-1 and TRBJ2-7. The CDR3 contains 14 residues. CDR1 and CDR2 from the germline V gene are DFQATT and SNEGSKA (reference sequence). CDR3 protein: CSARSDRSSYEQYF.

J is TRBJ2-4 and V is TRBV21-1; with no DNA, the TCRdb D assignment of TRBD1 cannot be verified. TRBV21-1 represents a pseudogene. The CDR3 sequence is 17 residues long. CDR3 loop: CASSTYRQGIVKNIQYF.

The genes are TRBV21-1 and TRBJ1-1; the D call of TRBD1 rests on TCRdb alone, since no DNA is present to check it. TRBV21-1 is a recognized pseudogene. The CDR3 spans 16 residues. The CDR3 is CASRYIRTGGNTEAFF.

This chain joins TRBV4-1 and TRBJ2-7; TCRdb calls TRBD1, which cannot be checked without DNA. The CDR3 runs 16 residues. From germline, CDR1 is MGHRA and CDR2 YSYEKL. The CDR3 reads CASSQEDRLRLYEQYF.

The CDR3: CASSEREEAGHEQYF. The chain links TRBV10-1 to TRBJ2-7. This CDR3 spans 15 amino acids. The germline CDR1 and CDR2 sequences are WNHNN and SYGVQD (reference sequence).

The genes are TRBV4-1 and TRBJ2-3; TCRdb indicates TRBD2, and absent DNA this call remains unverified. The germline gives CDR1 MGHRA, CDR2 YSYEKL. The CDR3 consists of 18 residues. CDR3 sequence reads: CASSQDRPLAGGWDTQYF.

The chain combines TRBV7-9 with TRBJ2-3. The CDR3 has 13 residues. The germline V gene has CDR1 SEHNR and CDR2 FQNEAQ (reference sequence). This CDR3 is CASSFGSTDTQYF.

The J gene is TRBJ1-1, the V gene TRBV23-1; TCRdb lists TRBD1, though no DNA is available to test this call. TRBV23-1 is recorded as an ORF, its role being uncertain. The CDR3 loop spans 18 amino acids. CDR3 amino acids: CASSPPRQGEYMNTEAFF.

The chain recombines TRBV7-8 with TRBJ2-4; TCRdb reports TRBD1, a call that lacks DNA to check it against. CDR3 length equals 21 residues. Germline V gene lookup returns CDR1 SGHVS and CDR2 FQNEAQ. CDR3 residues: CASSLRFQTGAAEVAKNIQYF.

The chain uses TRBV7-6 and TRBJ2-7; without DNA, the TCRdb call of TRBD2 cannot be checked. The germline V gene has CDR1 SGHVS and CDR2 FNYEAQ. This CDR3 has 15 residues. The CDR3 here is CAGSLEGSEGYEQYF.

The chain combines TRBV7-9 with TRBJ2-7; TCRdb proposes TRBD1, but this gene call is untestable without DNA. Per germline, CDR1 SEHNR and CDR2 FQNEAQ (reference sequence). The CDR3 length is 15 residues. Here the CDR3 reads CASSPWTGSLYEQYF.

The chain has TRBV5-1 and TRBJ2-5; no DNA is available, so the TRBD1 call from TCRdb remains unchecked. The germline V gene encodes CDR1 SGHRS and CDR2 YFSETQ. The length of the CDR3 is 17 residues. CDR3 amino acids: CASSSTGSRVREETQYF.

This chain connects TRBV29-1 to TRBJ2-2. Germline V gene sequence: CDR1 SQVTM, CDR2 ANQGSEA. This CDR3 is 12 amino acids long. CDR3: CSVEADTGELFF.

V usage is TRBV20-1 and J usage is TRBJ1-2; TCRdb's D call of TRBD1 is untestable without DNA. The CDR3 sequence is 15 residues long. Germline CDR1 reads DFQATT; CDR2 reads SNEGSKA (reference sequence). The CDR3 reads CSATDGQWANYGYTF.

V is TRBV6-5 and J is TRBJ2-7; checking the TCRdb D call of TRBD1 is not possible without DNA. This CDR3 is 15 amino acids long. Germline V gene sequence: CDR1 MNHEY, CDR2 SVGAGI. The CDR3 here is CASSYIAGGDDEQYF.

The V gene is TRBV20-1, the J gene TRBJ1-2. Germline V CDR1 and CDR2: DFQATT, SNEGSKA (reference sequence). The CDR3 loop spans 15 amino acids. CDR3: CSARDSDMGFYGYTF.

The chain has TRBV6-4 and TRBJ2-7. The CDR3 loop spans 22 amino acids. Germline V gives CDR1 MRHNA, CDR2 SNTAGT. CDR3 loop: CASSDTKLRVNGFSRPSYEQYF.

The genes are TRBV15 and TRBJ2-7; as DNA is missing, the TRBD1 call by TCRdb cannot be tested. The CDR3 is 17 residues long. Germline V CDR1 and CDR2: LNHNV, YYDKDF (reference sequence). The CDR3 protein is CATSRDQADIPSYEQYF.

This chain links TRBV7-9 with TRBJ1-1. This CDR3 contains 16 residues. Germline-derived CDR1 and CDR2 are SEHNR and FQNEAQ (reference sequence). CDR3 loop: CASSLGLGLLNTEAFF.

The chain employs TRBV3-1 and TRBJ2-7; TCRdb gives TRBD1 as the D gene, but with no DNA this cannot be confirmed. Germline CDR1 LGHDT, CDR2 YNNKEL (reference sequence). The CDR3 has 15 residues. This CDR3 reads CASRSTGTSWYEQYF.

The rearrangement joins TRBV5-1 to TRBJ2-3; TCRdb calls TRBD2, which cannot be checked without DNA. Looked up from germline, CDR1 is SGHRS and CDR2 is YFSETQ. This CDR3 is built from 18 residues. CDR3 sequence: CASSDPLWGASFADTQYF.

J is TRBJ2-7 and V is TRBV29-1; the TCRdb D gene call, TRBD2, has no DNA to confirm it. Germline values: CDR1 SQVTM, CDR2 ANQGSEA. The CDR3 has 11 residues. The CDR3 loop reads CSVPGGYEQYF.

J is TRBJ1-4 and V is TRBV4-3; as DNA is missing, the TRBD1 call by TCRdb cannot be tested. This CDR3 region has 16 residues. In germline, CDR1 is LGHNA, CDR2 YSLEER. CDR3 residues: CASSHEGAGTNEKLFF.

The V gene is TRBV7-9, the J gene TRBJ2-1; the TRBD1 assignment by TCRdb is unverifiable without DNA. The CDR3 length is 16 residues. Germline V gene data show CDR1 as SEHNR and CDR2 as FQNEAQ (reference sequence). The CDR3 sequence is CASDQGAGFEYNEQFF.